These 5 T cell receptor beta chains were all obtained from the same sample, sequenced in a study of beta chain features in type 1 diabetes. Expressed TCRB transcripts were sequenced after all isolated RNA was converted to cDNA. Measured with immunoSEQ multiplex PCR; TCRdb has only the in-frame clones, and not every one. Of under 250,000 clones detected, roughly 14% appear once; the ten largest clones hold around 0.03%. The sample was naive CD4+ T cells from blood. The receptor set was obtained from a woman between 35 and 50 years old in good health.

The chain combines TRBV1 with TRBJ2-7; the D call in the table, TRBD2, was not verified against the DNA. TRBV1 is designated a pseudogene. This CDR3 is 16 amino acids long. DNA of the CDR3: TGCACCAGCAGCCAAGATTCGAGCGCTGGCTCCGGCGAGCAGTACTTC. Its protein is CTSSQDSSAGSGEQYF.

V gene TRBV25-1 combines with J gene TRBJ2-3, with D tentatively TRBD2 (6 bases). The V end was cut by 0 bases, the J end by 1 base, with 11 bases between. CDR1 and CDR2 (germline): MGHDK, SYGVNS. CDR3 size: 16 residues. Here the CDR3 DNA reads TGTGCCAGCAGTGAATACGGGGGTTCCGGCACAGATACGCAGTATTTT. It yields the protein CASSEYGGSGTDTQYF. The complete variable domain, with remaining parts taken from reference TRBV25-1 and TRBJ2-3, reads EADIYQTPRYLVIGTGKKITLECSQTMGHDKMYWYQQDPGMELHLIHYSYGVNSTEKGDLSSESTVSRIRTEHFPLTLESARPSHTSQYLCASSEYGGSGTDTQYFGPGTRLTVL.

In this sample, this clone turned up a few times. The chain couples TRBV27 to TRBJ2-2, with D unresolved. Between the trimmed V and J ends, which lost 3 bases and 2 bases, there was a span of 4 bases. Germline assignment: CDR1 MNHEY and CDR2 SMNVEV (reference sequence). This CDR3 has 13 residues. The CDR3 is CASSLTNTGELFF. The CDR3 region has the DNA TGTGCCAGCAGTTTGACTAACACCGGGGAGCTGTTTTTT.

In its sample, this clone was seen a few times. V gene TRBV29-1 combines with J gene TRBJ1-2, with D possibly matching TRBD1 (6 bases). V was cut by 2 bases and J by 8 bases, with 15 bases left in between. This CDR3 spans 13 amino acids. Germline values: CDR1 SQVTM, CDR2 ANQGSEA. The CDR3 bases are TGCAGCGTTGAACAGGGGCCTTTGGTCGGCTACACCTTC. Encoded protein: CSVEQGPLVGYTF.

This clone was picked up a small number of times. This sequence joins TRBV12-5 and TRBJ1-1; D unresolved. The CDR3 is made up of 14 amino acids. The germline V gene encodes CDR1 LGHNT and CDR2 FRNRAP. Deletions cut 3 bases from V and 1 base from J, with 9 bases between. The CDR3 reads CASGLGRPNTEAFF. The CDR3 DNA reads TGTGCTAGTGGTTTAGGCAGGCCGAACACTGAAGCTTTCTTT. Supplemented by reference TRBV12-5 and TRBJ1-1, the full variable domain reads DARVTQTPRHKVTEMGQEVTMRCQPILGHNTVFWYRQTMMQGLELLAYFRNRAPLDDSGMPKDRFSAEMPDATLATLKIQPSEPRDSAVYFCASGLGRPNTEAFFGQGTRLTVV.